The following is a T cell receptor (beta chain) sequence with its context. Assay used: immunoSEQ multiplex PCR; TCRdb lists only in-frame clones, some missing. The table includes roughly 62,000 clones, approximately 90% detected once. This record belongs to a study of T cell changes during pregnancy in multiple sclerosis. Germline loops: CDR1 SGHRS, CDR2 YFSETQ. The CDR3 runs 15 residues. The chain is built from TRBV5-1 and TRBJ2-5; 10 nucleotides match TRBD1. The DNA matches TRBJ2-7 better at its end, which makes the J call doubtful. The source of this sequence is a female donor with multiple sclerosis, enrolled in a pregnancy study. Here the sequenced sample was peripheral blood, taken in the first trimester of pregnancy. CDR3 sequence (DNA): TGCGCCAGCAGCAGGCCGGGACAGGGGTACGACGAGCAGTACTTC. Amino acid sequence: CASSRPGQGYDEQYF.